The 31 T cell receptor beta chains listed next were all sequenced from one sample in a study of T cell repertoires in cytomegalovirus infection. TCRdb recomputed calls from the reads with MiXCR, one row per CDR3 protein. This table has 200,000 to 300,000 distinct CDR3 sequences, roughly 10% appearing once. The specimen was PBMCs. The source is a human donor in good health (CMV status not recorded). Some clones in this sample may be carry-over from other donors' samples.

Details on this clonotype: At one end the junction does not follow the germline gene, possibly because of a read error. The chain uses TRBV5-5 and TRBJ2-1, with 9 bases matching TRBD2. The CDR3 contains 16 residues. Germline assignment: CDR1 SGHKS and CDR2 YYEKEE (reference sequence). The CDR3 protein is CAGSVWREGPDSEQFF. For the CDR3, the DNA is TGTGCCGGCAGCGTTTGGCGGGAGGGACCGGACAGTGAGCAGTTCTTC. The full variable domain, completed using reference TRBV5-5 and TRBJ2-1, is DAGVTQSPTHLIKTRGQQVTLRCSPISGHKSVSWYQQVLGQGPQFIFQYYEKEERGRGNFPDRFSARQFPNYSSELNVNALLLGDSALYLCAGSVWREGPDSEQFFGPGTRLTVL.

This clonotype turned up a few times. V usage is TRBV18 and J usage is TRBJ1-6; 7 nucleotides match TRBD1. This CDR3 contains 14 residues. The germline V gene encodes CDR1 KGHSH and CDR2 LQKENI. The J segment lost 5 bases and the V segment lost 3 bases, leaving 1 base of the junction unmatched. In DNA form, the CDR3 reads TGTGCCAGCTCACCGGGACAGAATAATTCACCCCTCCACTTT. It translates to CASSPGQNNSPLHF.

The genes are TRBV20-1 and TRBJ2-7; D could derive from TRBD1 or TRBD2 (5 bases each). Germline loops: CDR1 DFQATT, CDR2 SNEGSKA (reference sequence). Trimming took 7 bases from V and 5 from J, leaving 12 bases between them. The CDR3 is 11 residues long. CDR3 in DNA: TGCAGTGGGGACCGGCACGACGAGCAGTACTTC. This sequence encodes CSGDRHDEQYF.

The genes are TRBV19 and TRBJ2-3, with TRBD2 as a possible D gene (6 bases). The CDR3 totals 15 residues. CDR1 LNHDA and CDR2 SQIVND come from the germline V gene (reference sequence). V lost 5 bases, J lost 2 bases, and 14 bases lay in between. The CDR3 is CASSLFGGNTDTQYF. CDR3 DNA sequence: TGTGCCAGTAGTCTCTTCGGGGGAAACACAGATACGCAGTATTTT.

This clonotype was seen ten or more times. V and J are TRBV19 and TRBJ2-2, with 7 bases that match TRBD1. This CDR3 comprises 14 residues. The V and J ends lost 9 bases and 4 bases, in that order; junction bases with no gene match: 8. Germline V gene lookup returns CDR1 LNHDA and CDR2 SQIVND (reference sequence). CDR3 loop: CASKFDRATGELFF. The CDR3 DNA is TGTGCCAGCAAGTTTGACAGGGCCACCGGGGAGCTGTTTTTT.

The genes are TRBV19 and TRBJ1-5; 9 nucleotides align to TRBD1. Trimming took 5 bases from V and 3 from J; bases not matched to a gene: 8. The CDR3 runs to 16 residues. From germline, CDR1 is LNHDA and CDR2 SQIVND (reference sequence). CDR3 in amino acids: CASSFSGTGINQPQHF. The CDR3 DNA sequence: TGTGCCAGTAGTTTTTCCGGGACAGGGATCAATCAGCCCCAGCATTTT.

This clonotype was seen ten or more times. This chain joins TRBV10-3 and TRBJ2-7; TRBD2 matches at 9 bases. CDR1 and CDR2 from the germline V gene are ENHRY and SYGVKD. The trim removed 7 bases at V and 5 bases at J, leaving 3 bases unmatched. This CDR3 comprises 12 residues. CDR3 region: CAIMGGGDEQYF. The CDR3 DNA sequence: TGTGCCATCATGGGCGGGGGGGACGAGCAGTACTTC.

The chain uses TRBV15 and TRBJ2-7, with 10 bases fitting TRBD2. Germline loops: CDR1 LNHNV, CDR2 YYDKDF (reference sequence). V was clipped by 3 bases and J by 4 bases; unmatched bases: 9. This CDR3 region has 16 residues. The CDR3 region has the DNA TGTGCCACCAGCAGCGGGGGTCTAGCGGGAGTGTACGAGCAGTACTTC. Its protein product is CATSSGGLAGVYEQYF.

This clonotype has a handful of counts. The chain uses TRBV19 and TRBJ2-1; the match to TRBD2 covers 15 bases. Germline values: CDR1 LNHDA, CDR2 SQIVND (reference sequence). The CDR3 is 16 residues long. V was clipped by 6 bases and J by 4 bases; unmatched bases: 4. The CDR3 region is CASSGLAGGHYNEQFF. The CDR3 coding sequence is TGTGCCAGTAGCGGACTAGCGGGAGGGCATTACAATGAGCAGTTCTTC.

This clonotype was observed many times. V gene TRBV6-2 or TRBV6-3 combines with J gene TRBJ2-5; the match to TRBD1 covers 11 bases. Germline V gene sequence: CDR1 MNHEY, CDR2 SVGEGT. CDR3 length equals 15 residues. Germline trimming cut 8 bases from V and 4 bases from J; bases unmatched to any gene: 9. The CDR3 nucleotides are TGTGCCAGCGCCTACGGACAGGGGGCTATAGAGACCCAGTACTTC. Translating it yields CASAYGQGAIETQYF.

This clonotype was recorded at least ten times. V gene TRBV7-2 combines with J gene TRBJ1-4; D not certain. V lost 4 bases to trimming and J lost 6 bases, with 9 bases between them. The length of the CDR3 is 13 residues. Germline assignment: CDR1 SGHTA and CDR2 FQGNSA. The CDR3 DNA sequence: TGTGCCAGCAGCTCCCTCGCGGATGAAAAACTGTTTTTT. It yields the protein CASSSLADEKLFF. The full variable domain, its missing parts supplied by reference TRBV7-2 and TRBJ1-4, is GAGVSQSPSNKVTEKGKDVELRCDPISGHTALYWYRQSLGQGLEFLIYFQGNSAPDKSGLPSDRFSAERTGGSVSTLTIQRTQQEDSAVYLCASSSLADEKLFFGSGTQLSVL.

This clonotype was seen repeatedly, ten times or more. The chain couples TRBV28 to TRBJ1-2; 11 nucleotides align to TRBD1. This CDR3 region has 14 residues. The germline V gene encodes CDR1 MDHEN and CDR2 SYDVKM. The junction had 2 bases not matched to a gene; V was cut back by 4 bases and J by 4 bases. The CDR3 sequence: CASSSGQGVYGYTF. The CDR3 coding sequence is TGTGCCAGCAGTTCGGGACAGGGGGTCTATGGCTACACCTTC.

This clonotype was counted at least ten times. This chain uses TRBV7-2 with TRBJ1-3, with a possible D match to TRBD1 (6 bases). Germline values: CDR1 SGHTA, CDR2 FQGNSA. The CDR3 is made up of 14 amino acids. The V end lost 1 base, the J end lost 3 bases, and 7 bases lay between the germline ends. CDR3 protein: CASSLDRDGNTIYF. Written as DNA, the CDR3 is TGTGCCAGCAGCTTAGACAGGGATGGAAACACCATATATTTT. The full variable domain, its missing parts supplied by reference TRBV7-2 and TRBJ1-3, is GAGVSQSPSNKVTEKGKDVELRCDPISGHTALYWYRQSLGQGLEFLIYFQGNSAPDKSGLPSDRFSAERTGGSVSTLTIQRTQQEDSAVYLCASSLDRDGNTIYFGEGSWLTVV.

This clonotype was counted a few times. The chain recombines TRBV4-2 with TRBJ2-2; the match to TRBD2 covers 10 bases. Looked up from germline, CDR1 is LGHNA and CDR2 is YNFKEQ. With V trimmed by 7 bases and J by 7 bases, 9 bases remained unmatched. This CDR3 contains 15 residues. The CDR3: CASKEAGGGNGELFF. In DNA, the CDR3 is TGTGCCAGCAAAGAAGCGGGGGGGGGCAACGGGGAGCTGTTTTTT.

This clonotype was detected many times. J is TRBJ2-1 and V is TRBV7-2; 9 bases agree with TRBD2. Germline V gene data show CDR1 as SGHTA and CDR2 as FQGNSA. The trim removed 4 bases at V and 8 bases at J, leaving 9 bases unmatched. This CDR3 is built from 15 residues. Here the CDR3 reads CASSSPPGLADEQFF. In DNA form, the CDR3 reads TGTGCCAGCAGCTCGCCACCGGGACTAGCTGATGAGCAGTTCTTC.

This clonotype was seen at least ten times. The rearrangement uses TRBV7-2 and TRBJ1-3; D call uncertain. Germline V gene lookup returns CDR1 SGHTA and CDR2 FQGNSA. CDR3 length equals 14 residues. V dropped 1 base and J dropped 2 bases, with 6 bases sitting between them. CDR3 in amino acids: CASSLGYTGNTIYF. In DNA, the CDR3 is TGTGCCAGCAGCTTAGGATATACTGGAAACACCATATATTTT.

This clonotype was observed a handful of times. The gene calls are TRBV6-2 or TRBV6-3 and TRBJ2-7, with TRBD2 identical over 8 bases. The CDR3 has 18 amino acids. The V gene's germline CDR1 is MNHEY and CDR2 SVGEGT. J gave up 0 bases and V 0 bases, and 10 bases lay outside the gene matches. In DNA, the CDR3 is TGTGCCAGCAGTTACTCTTTCGAGCGGGAGCGGAGCTCCTACGAGCAGTACTTC. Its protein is CASSYSFERERSSYEQYF.

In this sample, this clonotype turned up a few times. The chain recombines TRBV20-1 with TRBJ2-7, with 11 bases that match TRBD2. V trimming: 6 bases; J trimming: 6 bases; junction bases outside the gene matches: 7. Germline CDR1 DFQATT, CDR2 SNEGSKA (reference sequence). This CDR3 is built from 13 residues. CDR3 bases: TGCAGTGCCATACTAGCGGGAGCTGTCGAGCAGTACTTC. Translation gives CSAILAGAVEQYF.

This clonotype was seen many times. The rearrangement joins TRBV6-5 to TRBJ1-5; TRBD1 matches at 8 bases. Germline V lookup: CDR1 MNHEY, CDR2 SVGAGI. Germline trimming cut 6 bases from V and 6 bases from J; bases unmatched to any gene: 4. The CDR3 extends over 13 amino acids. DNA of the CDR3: TGTGCCAGCAGCGACAGGGGACGTCAGCCCCAGCATTTT. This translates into CASSDRGRQPQHF.

CDR3 bases: TGTGCCAGCAGCCCCTCGGGAGGGATGGGAGCCAAAAACATTCAGTACTTC. It specifies CASSPSGGMGAKNIQYF. The rearrangement uses TRBV11-3 and TRBJ2-4; 8 bases map to TRBD2. CDR1 and CDR2 from the germline V gene are SGHNT and YENEEA. The CDR3 length is 17 residues. Trimming removed 5 bases from V and 0 bases from J; junction bases left unmatched: 9.

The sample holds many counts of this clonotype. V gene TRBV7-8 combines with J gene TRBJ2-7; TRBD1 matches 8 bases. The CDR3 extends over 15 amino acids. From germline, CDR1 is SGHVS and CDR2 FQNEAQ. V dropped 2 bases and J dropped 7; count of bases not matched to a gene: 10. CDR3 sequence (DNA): TGTGCCAGCAGCTTAAGGTCCAGGGGGCTCTTGGAGCAGTACTTC. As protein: CASSLRSRGLLEQYF.

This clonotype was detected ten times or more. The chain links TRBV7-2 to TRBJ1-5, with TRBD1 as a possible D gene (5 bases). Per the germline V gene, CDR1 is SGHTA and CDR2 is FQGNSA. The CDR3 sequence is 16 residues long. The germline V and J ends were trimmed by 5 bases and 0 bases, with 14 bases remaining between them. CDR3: CASSATDSLSNQPQHF. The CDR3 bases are TGTGCCAGCAGCGCGACTGACAGCCTTAGCAATCAGCCCCAGCATTTT.

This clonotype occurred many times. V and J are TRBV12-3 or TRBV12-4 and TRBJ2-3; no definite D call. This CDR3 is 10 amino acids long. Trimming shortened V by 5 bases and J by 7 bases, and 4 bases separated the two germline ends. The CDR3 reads CASSLNTQYF. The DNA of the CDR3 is TGTGCCAGCAGTCTAAATACGCAGTATTTT.

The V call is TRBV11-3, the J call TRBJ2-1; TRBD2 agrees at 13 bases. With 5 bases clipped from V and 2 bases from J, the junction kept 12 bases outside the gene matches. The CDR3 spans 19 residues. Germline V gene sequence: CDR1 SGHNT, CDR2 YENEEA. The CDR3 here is CASSQQGLAGIGTYNEQFF. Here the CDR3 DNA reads TGTGCCAGCAGCCAGCAGGGACTAGCGGGAATCGGAACCTACAATGAGCAGTTCTTC.

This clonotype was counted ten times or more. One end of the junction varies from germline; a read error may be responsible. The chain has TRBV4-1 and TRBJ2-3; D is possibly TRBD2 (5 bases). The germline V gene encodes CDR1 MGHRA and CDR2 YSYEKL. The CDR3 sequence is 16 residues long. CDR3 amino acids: CASSQGGPASLDTQYF. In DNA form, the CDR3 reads TGTGCCAGCAGCCAAGGAGGCCCAGCTTCCCTAGATACGCAGTATTTT.

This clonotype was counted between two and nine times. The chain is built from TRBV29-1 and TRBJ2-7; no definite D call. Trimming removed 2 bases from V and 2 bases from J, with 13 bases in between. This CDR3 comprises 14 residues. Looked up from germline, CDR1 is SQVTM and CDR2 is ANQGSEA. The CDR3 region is CSVETGVRPYEQYF. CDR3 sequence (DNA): TGCAGCGTTGAAACTGGGGTAAGGCCCTACGAGCAGTACTTC.

The CDR3 here is CASQATTGSSYEQYF. For the CDR3, the DNA is TGTGCCAGCCAGGCGACGACAGGGAGCTCCTACGAGCAGTACTTC. The chain combines TRBV6-2 or TRBV6-3 with TRBJ2-7; TRBD1 aligns across 7 bases. Germline values: CDR1 MNHEY, CDR2 SVGEGT. The CDR3 runs 15 residues. The V segment lost 8 bases and the J segment 0 bases; nucleotides outside the gene matches: 10.

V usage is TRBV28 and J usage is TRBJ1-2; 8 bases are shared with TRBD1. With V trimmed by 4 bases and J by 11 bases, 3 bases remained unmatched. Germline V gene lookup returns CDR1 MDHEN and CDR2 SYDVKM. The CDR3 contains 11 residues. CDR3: CASSSWTGYTF. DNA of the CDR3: TGTGCCAGCAGTTCGTGGACAGGGTACACCTTC.

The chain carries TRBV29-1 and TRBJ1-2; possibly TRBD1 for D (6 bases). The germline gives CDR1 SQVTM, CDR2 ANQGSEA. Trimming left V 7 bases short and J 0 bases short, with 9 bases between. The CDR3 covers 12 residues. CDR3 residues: CSGRTANYGYTF. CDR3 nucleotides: TGCAGCGGTCGGACAGCTAACTATGGCTACACCTTC.

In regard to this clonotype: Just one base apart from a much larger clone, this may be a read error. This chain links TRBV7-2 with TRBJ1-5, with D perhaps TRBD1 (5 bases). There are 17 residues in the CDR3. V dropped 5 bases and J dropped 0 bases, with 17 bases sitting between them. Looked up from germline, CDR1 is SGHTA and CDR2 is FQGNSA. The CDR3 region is CASSPTAGGYSNQPQHF. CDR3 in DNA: TGTGCCAGCAGCCCGACAGCGGGAGGGTATAGCAATCAGCCCCAGCATTTT.

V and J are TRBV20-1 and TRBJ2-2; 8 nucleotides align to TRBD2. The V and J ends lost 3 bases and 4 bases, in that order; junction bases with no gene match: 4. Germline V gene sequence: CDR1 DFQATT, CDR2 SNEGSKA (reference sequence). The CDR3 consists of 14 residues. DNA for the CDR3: TGCAGTGCTAGGAAGACTAGCGCCACCGGGGAGCTGTTTTTT. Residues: CSARKTSATGELFF.